The clone carrying this TCR beta chain has a count of ten or more. TCRdb recomputed calls from the PCR reads with MiXCR, one row per CDR3 protein. The data contain 85,000 to 120,000 distinct CDR3 sequences, around 37% of them singletons. The data originate from a study of molecular identifiers for immune sequencing clone quantification. Germline CDR1 reads PRHDT; CDR2 reads FYEKMQ (reference sequence). The CDR3 is 13 amino acids. V was clipped by 0 bases and J by 3 bases, with 6 bases between them. The J gene is TRBJ2-7, the V gene TRBV13, with D hard to call. The receptor was derived from a human donor in good health. Some libraries in this study had Jurkat cell RNA spiked in. What was sequenced was naive CD8+ T cells from blood, with Jurkat cell RNA spiked in. The subset denotes: FACS-sorted CD8+CD4-CCR7+CD45RA+ naive T cells. The chain's CDR3 is CASSLGPLYEQYF. CDR3 in DNA: TGTGCCAGCAGCTTAGGTCCTCTCTACGAGCAGTACTTC.